The present T cell receptor (beta chain) was sequenced within a study of memory CD4+ T cells and cytomegalovirus serostatus. Assay: immunoSEQ multiplex PCR; the TCRdb copy retains only in-frame clones and omits some. There are about 57,000 clones in the sample; more than 60% occur only once, and about 0.86% lies in the top ten. The sort gate was single viable CD3+CD4+CD8-CD45RO+ cells for memory CD4+ T cells. The CDR3 is 13 amino acids. The germline CDR1 and CDR2 sequences are KGHSH and LQKENI. Trimming took off 4 bases at V and 5 bases at J, with 11 bases between the two ends. The source is an adult in good health and CMV-seronegative. The V gene is TRBV18, the J gene TRBJ2-5; D gene ambiguous. The specimen was memory CD4+ T cells from blood. DNA of the CDR3: TGTGCCAGCTCACAGACATTAAAGGAGACCCAGTACTTC. The encoded protein is CASSQTLKETQYF.